This T cell receptor (beta chain) was observed in a study of T cells after yellow fever vaccination. About the research overall: Libraries from low-cell-number fractions were prepared with the SMART-Seq v4 Ultra Low Input RNA kit. Whole-study results and caveats: Most clones from primary vaccination were detected again post-booster (approximately 96% CD4, 88% CD8).

Template switching with 5'RACE generated the TCR cDNA and added a universal primer site and UMIs. MiXCR, applied by TCRdb to the 5' RACE reads, yields one record per CDR3 protein. The data show about 120,000 distinct CDR3 sequences, with 8.9% seen just once and approximately 37% held by the top ten. Notes on this clonotype: Its antigen remains unidentified.

In germline, CDR1 is DFQATT, CDR2 SNEGSKA (reference sequence). The CDR3 loop spans 18 amino acids. Deletions cut 1 base from V and 2 bases from J, with 21 bases between. The gene calls are TRBV20-1 and TRBJ1-5; the D gene is possibly TRBD1 (5 bases). The input for sequencing was CD8+ T cells sorted from PBMCs, taken on the day of the yellow fever booster vaccination. The TCR comes from a man between 18 and 35 years old who received the YFV17D yellow fever vaccine. The CDR3 is CSARVGADRTGGNQPQHF. For the CDR3, the DNA is TGCAGTGCTAGAGTCGGGGCCGACAGAACCGGAGGCAATCAGCCCCAGCATTTT.